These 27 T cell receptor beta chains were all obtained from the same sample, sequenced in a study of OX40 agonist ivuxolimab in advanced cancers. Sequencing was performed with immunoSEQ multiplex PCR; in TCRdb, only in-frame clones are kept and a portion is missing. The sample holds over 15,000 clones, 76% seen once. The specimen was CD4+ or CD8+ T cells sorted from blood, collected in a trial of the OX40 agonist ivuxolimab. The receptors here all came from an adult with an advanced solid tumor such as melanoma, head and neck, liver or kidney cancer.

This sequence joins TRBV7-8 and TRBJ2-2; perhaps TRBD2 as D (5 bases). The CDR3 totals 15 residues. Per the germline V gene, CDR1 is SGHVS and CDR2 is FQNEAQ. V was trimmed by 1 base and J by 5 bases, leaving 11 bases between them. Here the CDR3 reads CASSLVIGNTGELFF. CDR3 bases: TGTGCCAGCAGCTTAGTAATCGGGAATACCGGGGAGCTGTTTTTT.

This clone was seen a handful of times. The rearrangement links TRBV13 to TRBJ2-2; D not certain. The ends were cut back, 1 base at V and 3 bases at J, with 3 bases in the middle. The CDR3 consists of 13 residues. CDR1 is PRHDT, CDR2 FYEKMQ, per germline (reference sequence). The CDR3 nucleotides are TGTGCCAGCAGCTTAGAAGACACCGGGGAGCTGTTTTTT. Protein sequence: CASSLEDTGELFF.

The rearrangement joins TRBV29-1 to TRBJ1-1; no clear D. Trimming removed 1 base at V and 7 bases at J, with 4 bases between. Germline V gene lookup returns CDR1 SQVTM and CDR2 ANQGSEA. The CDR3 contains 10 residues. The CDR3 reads CSVEVGEAFF. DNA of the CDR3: TGCAGCGTTGAAGTTGGTGAAGCTTTCTTT. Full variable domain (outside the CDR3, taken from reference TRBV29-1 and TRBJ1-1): SAVISQKPSRDICQRGTSLTIQCQVDSQVTMMFWYRQQPGQSLTLIATANQGSEATYESGFVIDKFPISRPNLTFSTLTVSNMSPEDSSIYLCSVEVGEAFFGQGTRLTVV.

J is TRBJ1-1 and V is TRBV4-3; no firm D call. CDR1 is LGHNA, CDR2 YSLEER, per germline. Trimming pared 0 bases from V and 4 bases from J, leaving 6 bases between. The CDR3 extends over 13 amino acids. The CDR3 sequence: CASSQDRSTEAFF. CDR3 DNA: TGCGCCAGCAGCCAAGACCGATCCACTGAAGCTTTCTTT.

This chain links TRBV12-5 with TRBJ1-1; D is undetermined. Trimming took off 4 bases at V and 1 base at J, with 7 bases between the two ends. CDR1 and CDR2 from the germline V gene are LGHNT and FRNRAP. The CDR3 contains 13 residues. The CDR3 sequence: CASGSSWNTEAFF. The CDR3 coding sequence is TGTGCTAGTGGTTCTTCCTGGAACACTGAAGCTTTCTTT. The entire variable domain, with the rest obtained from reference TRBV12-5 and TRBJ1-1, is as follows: DARVTQTPRHKVTEMGQEVTMRCQPILGHNTVFWYRQTMMQGLELLAYFRNRAPLDDSGMPKDRFSAEMPDATLATLKIQPSEPRDSAVYFCASGSSWNTEAFFGQGTRLTVV.

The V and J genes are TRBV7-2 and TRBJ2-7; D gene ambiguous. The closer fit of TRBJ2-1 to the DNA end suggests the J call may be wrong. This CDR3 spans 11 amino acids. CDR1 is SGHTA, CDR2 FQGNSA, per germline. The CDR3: CASSENSEQFF. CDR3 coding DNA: TGTGCCAGCAGCGAGAACAGCGAGCAGTTCTTC.

The CDR3 loop reads CASSSEGRGSGQPQHF. CDR3 nucleotide sequence: TGTGCCAGCAGTTCCGAAGGCAGGGGGAGCGGGCAGCCCCAGCATTTT. The rearrangement links TRBV28 to TRBJ1-5, with 7 bases that match TRBD1. V dropped 4 bases and J dropped 7; count of bases not matched to a gene: 13. The CDR3 has 16 residues. Germline CDR1 is MDHEN and CDR2 is SYDVKM.

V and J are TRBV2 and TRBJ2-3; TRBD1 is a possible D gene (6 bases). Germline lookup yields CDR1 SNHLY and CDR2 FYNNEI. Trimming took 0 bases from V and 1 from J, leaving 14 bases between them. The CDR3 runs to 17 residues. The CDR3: CASSEAGGRPGTDTQYF. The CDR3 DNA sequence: TGTGCCAGCAGTGAAGCTGGGGGCAGGCCGGGCACAGATACGCAGTATTTT.

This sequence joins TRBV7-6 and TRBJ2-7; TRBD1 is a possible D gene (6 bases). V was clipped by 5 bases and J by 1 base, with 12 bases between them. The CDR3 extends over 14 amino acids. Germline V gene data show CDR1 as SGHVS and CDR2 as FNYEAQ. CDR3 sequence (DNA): TGTGCCAGCAGCCAGATGACAGGATCCTACGAGCAGTACTTC. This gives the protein CASSQMTGSYEQYF.

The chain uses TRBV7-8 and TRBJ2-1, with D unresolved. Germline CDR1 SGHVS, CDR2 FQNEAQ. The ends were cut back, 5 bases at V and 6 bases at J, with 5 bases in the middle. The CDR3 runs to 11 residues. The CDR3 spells CASSPFNEQFF. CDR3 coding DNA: TGTGCCAGCAGCCCTTTCAATGAGCAGTTCTTC.

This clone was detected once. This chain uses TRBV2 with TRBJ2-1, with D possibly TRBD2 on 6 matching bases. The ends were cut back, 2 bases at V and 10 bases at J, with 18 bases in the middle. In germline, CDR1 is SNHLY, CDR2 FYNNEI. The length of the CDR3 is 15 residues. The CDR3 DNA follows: TGTGCCAGCAGTGAATGGGGGGATCCACGGGAAGAGCAGTTCTTC. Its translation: CASSEWGDPREEQFF.

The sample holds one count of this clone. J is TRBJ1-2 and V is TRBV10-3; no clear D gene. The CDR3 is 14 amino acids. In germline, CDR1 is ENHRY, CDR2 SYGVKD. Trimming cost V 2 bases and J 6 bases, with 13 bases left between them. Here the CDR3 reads CAISEIRGFDGYTF. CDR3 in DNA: TGTGCCATCAGTGAGATCCGGGGATTCGATGGCTACACCTTC.

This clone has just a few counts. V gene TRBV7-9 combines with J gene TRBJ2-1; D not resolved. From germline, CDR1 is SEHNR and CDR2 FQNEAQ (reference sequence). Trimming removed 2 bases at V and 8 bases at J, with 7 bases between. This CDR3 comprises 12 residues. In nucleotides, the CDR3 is TGTGCCAGCAGCTTAAGGTCCCATGAGCAGTTCTTC. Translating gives CASSLRSHEQFF.

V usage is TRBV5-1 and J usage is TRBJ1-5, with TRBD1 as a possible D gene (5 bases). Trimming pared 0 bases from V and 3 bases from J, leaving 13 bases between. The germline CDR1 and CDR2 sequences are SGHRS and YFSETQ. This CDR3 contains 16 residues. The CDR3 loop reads CASSLEGPWTNQPQHF. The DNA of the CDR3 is TGCGCCAGCAGCTTGGAGGGACCTTGGACCAATCAGCCCCAGCATTTT.

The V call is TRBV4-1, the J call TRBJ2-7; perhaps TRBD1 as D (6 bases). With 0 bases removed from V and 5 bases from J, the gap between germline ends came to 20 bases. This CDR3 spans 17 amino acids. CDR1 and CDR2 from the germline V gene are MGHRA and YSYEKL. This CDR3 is CASSQEKFGGRADEQYF. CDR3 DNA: TGCGCCAGCAGCCAAGAGAAGTTTGGGGGCCGCGCTGACGAGCAGTACTTC.

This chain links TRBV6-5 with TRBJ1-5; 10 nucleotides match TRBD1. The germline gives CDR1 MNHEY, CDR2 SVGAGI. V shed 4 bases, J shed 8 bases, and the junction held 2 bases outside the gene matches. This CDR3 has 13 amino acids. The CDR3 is CASSWTGGKPQHF. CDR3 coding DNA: TGTGCCAGCAGTTGGACAGGGGGGAAGCCCCAGCATTTT.

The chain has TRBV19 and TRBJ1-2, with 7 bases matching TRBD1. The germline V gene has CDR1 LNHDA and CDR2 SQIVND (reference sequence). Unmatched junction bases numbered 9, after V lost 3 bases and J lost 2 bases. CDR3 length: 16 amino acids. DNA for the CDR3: TGTGCCAGTAGTATCGGGACAGCCCTCTGGAACTATGGCTACACCTTC. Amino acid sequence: CASSIGTALWNYGYTF.

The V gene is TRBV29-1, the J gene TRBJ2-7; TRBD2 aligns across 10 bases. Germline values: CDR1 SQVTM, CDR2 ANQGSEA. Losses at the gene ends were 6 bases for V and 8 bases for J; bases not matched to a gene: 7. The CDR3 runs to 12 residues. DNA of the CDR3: TGCAGCGTGGCTAGCGGGAGCTTCCAGCAGTACTTC. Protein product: CSVASGSFQQYF.

CDR3 residues: CASRPLPGGTGELFF. The CDR3 DNA reads TGCGCCAGCAGACCACTCCCCGGGGGCACCGGGGAGCTGTTTTTT. The chain uses TRBV4-1 and TRBJ2-2; TRBD2 might be the D (6 bases). CDR3 length: 15 residues. Germline CDR1 MGHRA, CDR2 YSYEKL. Trimming stripped 6 bases from V and 4 bases from J, with 15 bases between.

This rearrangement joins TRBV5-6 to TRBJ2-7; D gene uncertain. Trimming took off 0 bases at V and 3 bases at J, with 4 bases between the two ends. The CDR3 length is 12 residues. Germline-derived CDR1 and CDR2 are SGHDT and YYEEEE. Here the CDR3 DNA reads TGTGCCAGCAGCTTGGGTCACTACGAGCAGTACTTC. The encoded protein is CASSLGHYEQYF.

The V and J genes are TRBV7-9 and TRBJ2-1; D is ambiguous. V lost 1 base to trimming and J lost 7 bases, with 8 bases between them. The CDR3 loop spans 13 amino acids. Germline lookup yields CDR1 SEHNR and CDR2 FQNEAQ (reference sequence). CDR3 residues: CASSLDPENEQFF. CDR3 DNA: TGTGCCAGCAGCTTAGATCCCGAGAATGAGCAGTTCTTC.

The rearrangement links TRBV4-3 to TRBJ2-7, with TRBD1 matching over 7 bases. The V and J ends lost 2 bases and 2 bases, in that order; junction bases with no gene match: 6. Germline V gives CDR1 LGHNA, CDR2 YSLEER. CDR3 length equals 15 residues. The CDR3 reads CASSQSLGTAYEQYF. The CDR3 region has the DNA TGCGCCAGCAGCCAAAGCCTCGGGACAGCCTACGAGCAGTACTTC.

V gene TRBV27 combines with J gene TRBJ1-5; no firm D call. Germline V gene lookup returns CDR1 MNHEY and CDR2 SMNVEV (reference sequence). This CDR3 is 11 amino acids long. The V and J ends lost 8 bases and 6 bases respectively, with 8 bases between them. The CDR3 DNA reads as TGTGCCAGCTATTTGGGTCAGCCCCAGCATTTT. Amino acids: CASYLGQPQHF.

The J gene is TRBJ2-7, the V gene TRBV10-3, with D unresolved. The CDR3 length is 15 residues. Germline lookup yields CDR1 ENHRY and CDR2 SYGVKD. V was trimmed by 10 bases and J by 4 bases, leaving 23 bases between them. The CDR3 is CATLNPTVGEYEQYF. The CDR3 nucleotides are TGTGCCACCCTAAATCCCACTGTGGGTGAATACGAGCAGTACTTC.

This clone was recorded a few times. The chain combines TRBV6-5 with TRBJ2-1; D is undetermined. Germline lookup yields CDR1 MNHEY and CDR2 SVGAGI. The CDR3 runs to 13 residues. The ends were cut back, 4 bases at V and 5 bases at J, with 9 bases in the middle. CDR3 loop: CASSSRDNNEQFF. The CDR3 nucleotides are TGTGCCAGCAGTTCTCGAGACAACAATGAGCAGTTCTTC.

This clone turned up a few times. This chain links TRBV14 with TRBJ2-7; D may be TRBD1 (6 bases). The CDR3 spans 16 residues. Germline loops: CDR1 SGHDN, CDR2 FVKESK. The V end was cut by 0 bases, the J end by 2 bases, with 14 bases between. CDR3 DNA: TGTGCCAGCAGCCAAGATAGGCGGACAGCCGCCTACGAGCAGTACTTC. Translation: CASSQDRRTAAYEQYF.

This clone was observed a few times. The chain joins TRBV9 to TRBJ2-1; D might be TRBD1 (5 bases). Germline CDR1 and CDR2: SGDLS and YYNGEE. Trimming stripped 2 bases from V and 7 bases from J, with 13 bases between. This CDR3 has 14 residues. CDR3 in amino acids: CASSVDSHDNEQFF. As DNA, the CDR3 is TGTGCCAGCAGCGTTGACAGTCATGATAATGAGCAGTTCTTC.